This entry is about one T cell receptor beta chain. Germline V gives CDR1 SGHTA, CDR2 FQGNSA. CDR3 length: 15 residues. V lost 2 bases and J lost 4, with 13 bases in between. The data are from a study of blood T cell repertoires in COVID-19. Study background: Samples of COVID-19 (acute and convalescent) were obtained from the United States, Italy and Spain. T cells, B-cell-depleted T cells, or PBMCs supplied cDNA or gDNA.

TCRdb's copy holds only in-frame clones and misses some; the assay was immunoSEQ multiplex PCR. The table includes over 250,000 clones, about nine tenths detected once. Sequencing was carried out using peripheral blood. The origin of this receptor is a woman aged 55-69 years with acute or convalescent COVID-19. The chain links TRBV7-2 to TRBJ2-3, with D possibly being TRBD2 (5 bases). The CDR3 DNA reads as TGTGCCAGCAGCTTACCCCTAGCAGTGCCAGATACGCAGTATTTT. Translating it yields CASSLPLAVPDTQYF.